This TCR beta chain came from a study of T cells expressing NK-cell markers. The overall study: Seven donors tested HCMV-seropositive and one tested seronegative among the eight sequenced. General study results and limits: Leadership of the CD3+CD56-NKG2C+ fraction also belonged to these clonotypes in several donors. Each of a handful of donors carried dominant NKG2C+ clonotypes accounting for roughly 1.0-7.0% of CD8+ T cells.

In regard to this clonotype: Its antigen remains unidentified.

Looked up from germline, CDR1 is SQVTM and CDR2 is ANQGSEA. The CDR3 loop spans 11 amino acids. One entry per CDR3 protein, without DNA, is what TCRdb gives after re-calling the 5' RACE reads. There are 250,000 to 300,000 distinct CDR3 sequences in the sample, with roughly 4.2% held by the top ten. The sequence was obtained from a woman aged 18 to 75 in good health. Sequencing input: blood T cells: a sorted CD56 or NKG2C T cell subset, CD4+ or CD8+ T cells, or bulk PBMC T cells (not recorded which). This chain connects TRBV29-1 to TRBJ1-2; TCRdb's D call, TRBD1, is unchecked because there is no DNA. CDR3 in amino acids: CSAEGNYGYTF.